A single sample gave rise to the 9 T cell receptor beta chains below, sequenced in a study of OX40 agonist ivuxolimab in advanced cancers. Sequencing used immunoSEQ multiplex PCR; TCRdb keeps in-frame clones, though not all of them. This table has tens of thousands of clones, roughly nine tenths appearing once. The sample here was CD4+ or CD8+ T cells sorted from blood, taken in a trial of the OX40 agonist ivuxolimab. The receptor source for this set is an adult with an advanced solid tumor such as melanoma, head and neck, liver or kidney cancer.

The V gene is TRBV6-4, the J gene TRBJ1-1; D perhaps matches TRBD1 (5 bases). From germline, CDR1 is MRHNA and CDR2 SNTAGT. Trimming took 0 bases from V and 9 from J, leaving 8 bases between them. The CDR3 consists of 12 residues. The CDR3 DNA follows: TGTGCCAGCAGTGACTCGGTGGGACAAGCTTTCTTT. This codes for CASSDSVGQAFF.

The DNA for the CDR3 is TGTGCCAGTAGTATAGTTCTCGCAGATACGCAGTATTTT. This codes for CASSIVLADTQYF. The chain carries TRBV19 and TRBJ2-3; D uncertain. Germline V lookup: CDR1 LNHDA, CDR2 SQIVND (reference sequence). Trimming stripped 1 base from V and 4 bases from J, with 6 bases between. CDR3 length: 13 residues. Supplemented by reference TRBV19 and TRBJ2-3, the full variable domain reads DGGITQSPKYLFRKEGQNVTLSCEQNLNHDAMYWYRQDPGQGLRLIYYSQIVNDFQKGDIAEGYSVSREKKESFPLTVTSAQKNPTAFYLCASSIVLADTQYFGPGTRLTVL.

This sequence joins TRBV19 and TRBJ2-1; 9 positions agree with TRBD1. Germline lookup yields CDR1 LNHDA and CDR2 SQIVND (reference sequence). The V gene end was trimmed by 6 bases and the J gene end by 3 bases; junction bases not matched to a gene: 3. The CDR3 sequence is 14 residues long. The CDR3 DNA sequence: TGTGCCAGTAGCGGACAGGGGAGCTACAATGAGCAGTTCTTC. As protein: CASSGQGSYNEQFF.

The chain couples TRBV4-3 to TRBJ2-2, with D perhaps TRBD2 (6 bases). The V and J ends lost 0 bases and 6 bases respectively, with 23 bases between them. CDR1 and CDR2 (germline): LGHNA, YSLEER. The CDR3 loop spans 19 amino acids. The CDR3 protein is CASSQDELPGRWGAGELFF. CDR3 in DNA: TGCGCCAGCAGCCAAGATGAGTTGCCGGGCCGATGGGGGGCCGGGGAGCTGTTTTTT.

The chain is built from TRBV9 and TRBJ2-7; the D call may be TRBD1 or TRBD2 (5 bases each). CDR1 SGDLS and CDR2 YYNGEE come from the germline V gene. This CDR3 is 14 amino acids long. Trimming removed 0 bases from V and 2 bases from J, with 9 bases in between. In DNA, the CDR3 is TGTGCCAGCAGCGTAGGTGGGGGAACCTACGAGCAGTACTTC. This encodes CASSVGGGTYEQYF.

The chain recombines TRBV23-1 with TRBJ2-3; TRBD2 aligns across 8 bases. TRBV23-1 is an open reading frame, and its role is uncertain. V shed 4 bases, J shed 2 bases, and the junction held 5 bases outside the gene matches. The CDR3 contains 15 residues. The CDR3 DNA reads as TGCGCCAGCAGTCGGGGGACTAGATACACAGATACGCAGTATTTT. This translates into CASSRGTRYTDTQYF.

CDR3 sequence: CASSLRGGRTDTQYF. The CDR3 region has the DNA TGTGCCAGCAGCTTACGTGGGGGGCGAACAGATACGCAGTATTTT. This chain uses TRBV7-3 with TRBJ2-3; D may correspond to TRBD1 or TRBD2 (6 bases each). Germline CDR1 is SGHTA and CDR2 is FQGTGA. The CDR3 totals 15 residues. V gave up 2 bases and J gave up 3 bases, with 12 bases separating them.

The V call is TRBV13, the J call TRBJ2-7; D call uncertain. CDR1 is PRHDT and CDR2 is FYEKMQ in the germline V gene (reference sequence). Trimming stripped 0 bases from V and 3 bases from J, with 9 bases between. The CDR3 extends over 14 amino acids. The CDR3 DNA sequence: TGTGCCAGCAGCTTAGGCATTCAGAGCTACGAGCAGTACTTC. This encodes CASSLGIQSYEQYF. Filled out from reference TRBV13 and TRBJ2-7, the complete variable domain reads AAGVIQSPRHLIKEKRETATLKCYPIPRHDTVYWYQQGPGQDPQFLISFYEKMQSDKGSIPDRFSAQQFSDYHSELNMSSLELGDSALYFCASSLGIQSYEQYFGPGTRLTVT.

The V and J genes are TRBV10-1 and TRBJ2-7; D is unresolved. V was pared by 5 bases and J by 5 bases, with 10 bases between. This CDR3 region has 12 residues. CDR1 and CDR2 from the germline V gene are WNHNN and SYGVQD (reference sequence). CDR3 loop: CASSYLEDEQYF. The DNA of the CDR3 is TGCGCCAGCAGTTACCTTGAGGACGAGCAGTACTTC.